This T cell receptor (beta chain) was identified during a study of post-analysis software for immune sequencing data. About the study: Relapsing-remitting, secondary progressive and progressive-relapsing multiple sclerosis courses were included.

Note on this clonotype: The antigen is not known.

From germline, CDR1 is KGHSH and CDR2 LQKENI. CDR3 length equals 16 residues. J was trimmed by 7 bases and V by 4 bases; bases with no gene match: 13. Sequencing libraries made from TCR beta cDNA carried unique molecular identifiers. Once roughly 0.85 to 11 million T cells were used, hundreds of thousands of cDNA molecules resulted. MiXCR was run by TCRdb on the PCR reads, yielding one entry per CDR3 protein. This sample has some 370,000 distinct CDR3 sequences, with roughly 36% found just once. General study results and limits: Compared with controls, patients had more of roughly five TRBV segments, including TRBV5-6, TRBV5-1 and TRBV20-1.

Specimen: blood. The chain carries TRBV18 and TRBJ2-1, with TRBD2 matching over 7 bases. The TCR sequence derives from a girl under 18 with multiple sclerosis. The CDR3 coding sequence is TGTGCCAGCTCACTAAGCGCCAGCGGGGTTAGGAATGAGCAGTTCTTC. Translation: CASSLSASGVRNEQFF.